This entry features one T cell receptor (beta chain) sequence. Antigen: not known. Assay: immunoSEQ multiplex PCR; the TCRdb copy retains only in-frame clones and omits some. Of 15,000 to 19,000 clones in the sample, over 85% were seen once. This sample stems from a study of Tregs in tolerant kidney transplant recipients. Study-level results: Expanding Tregs on activated donor B cells appeared to best identify donor-specific TCRbeta clones. Few patients were studied, so findings need validation in larger groups.

Unstimulated Tregs (CD4+CD25+CD127-) and CD4+CD25- non-Tregs were sorted from PBMCs. V was clipped by 0 bases and J by 6 bases, with 10 bases between them. The CDR3 contains 14 residues. Germline assignment: CDR1 KGHSH and CDR2 LQKENI. The source is a human donor in good health. The rearrangement uses TRBV18 and TRBJ2-3; D is ambiguous. Specimen: CD8+ T cells from blood. The CDR3 nucleotides read TGTGCCAGCTCACCACCGGTCGAGAGGGATACGCAGTATTTT. Amino acids: CASSPPVERDTQYF.